One sample yielded the 8 T cell receptor beta chains listed below, sequenced in a study of Ad26.COV2.S vaccination and SARS-CoV-2 variants. Measured with immunoSEQ multiplex PCR; TCRdb has only the in-frame clones, and not every one. Among 380,000 or so clones listed, roughly 90% were seen once. Described treatment: approximately 18 received Ad26.COV2.S at low or high dose, single or two shots; several received placebo; per-sample allocation not given. Samples were taken on day 63 after the first vaccine or placebo injection. This specimen consisted of peripheral blood, obtained in a trial of Ad26.COV2.S vaccine versus placebo. These receptors originate from a person between 18 and 65 years old who received the Ad26.COV2.S COVID-19 vaccine or a placebo.

J is TRBJ2-2 and V is TRBV7-2; 10 nucleotides align to TRBD1. The CDR3 is made up of 15 amino acids. The germline CDR1 and CDR2 sequences are SGHTA and FQGNSA. V trimming: 5 bases; J trimming: 2 bases; junction bases outside the gene matches: 2. The CDR3 sequence is CASSRQGANTGELFF. Here the CDR3 DNA reads TGTGCCAGCAGCAGACAGGGGGCTAACACCGGGGAGCTGTTTTTT.

The CDR3 protein is CASSLVFSAEAFF. The CDR3 DNA follows: TGCGCCAGCAGCCTGGTTTTCTCGGCTGAAGCTTTCTTT. The chain uses TRBV5-1 and TRBJ1-1; D is ambiguous. The CDR3 totals 13 residues. V was shortened by 4 bases and J by 6 bases, with 13 bases between the two germline ends. Per the germline V gene, CDR1 is SGHRS and CDR2 is YFSETQ.

The J gene is TRBJ1-5, the V gene TRBV6-2 or TRBV6-3; tentatively, D is TRBD1 (5 bases). CDR3 length: 13 amino acids. Germline CDR1 is MNHEY and CDR2 is SVGEGT. V was cut by 6 bases and J by 7 bases, with 13 bases left in between. CDR3 sequence: CASSGGYRQPQHF. In DNA form, the CDR3 reads TGTGCCAGCAGCGGGGGGTACAGACAGCCCCAGCATTTT.

The V gene is TRBV6-5, the J gene TRBJ2-1, with a possible D match to TRBD2 (6 bases). V lost 7 bases to trimming and J lost 8 bases, with 12 bases between them. The CDR3 consists of 12 residues. Germline V gives CDR1 MNHEY, CDR2 SVGAGI. CDR3 loop: CASTLGGDEQFF. The CDR3 DNA reads TGTGCCAGCACTCTGGGGGGTGATGAGCAGTTCTTC.

The chain carries TRBV4-1 and TRBJ2-1; 10 nucleotides align to TRBD2. The CDR3 has 16 residues. Trimming removed 2 bases from V and 5 bases from J; junction bases left unmatched: 6. Germline CDR1 reads MGHRA; CDR2 reads YSYEKL. In DNA form, the CDR3 reads TGCGCCAGCAGCCAACCACTAGCGGGAAGTCACAATGAGCAGTTCTTC. Its translation: CASSQPLAGSHNEQFF.

As regards this clone: Additional DNA sequences in this sample encode the identical CDR3. CDR3 nucleotides: TGCGCCAGCAGCTCCAGCGGGACTAGCACAGATACGCAGTATTTT. Amino acids: CASSSSGTSTDTQYF. The rearrangement joins TRBV5-1 to TRBJ2-3; TRBD2 matches 7 bases. The CDR3 runs 15 residues. CDR1 is SGHRS and CDR2 is YFSETQ in the germline V gene. Germline trimming cut 3 bases from V and 0 bases from J; bases unmatched to any gene: 4.

The rearrangement uses TRBV11-2 and TRBJ2-1; D assignment may be TRBD1 or TRBD2 (5 bases each). V gave up 7 bases and J gave up 5 bases, with 15 bases separating them. Looked up from germline, CDR1 is SGHAT and CDR2 is FQNNGV. The CDR3 is 14 amino acids. The CDR3 DNA sequence: TGTGCCAGCACCCTTGGTGGGGGAGACAATGAGCAGTTCTTC. This sequence encodes CASTLGGGDNEQFF.

This clone was counted a few times. The V call is TRBV14, the J call TRBJ2-3; D tentatively reads TRBD1 or TRBD2 (5 bases each). CDR3 length equals 14 residues. The ends were cut back, 4 bases at V and 6 bases at J, with 14 bases in the middle. The germline V gene has CDR1 SGHDN and CDR2 FVKESK. The CDR3 sequence is CASSPGRKLDTQYF. The CDR3 bases are TGTGCCAGCAGCCCGGGACGTAAGTTGGATACGCAGTATTTT.